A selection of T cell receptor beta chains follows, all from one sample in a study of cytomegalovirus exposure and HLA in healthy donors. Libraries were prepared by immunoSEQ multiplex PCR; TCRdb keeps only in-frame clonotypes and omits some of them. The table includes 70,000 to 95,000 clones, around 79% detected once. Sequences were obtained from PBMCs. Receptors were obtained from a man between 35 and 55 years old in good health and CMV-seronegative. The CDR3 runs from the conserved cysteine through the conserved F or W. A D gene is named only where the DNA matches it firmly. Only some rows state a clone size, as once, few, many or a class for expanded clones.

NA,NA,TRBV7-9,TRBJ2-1,TGTTCCAGCAGATTCTTCGATGAGCAGTTCTTC,CSSRFFDEQFF
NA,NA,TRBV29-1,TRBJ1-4,TGCAGCGTTGAAGATCGAGGGGGAAAGGATGAAAAACTGTTTTTT,CSVEDRGGKDEKLFF
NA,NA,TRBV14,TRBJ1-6,TGTGCCAGCAGCCAAGGGCGGTATAATTCACCCCTCCACTTT,CASSQGRYNSPLHF
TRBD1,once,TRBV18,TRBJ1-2,TGTGCCAGCTCAGCCCGGACAGGGGACTATGGCTACACCTTC,CASSARTGDYGYTF
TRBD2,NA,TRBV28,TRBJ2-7,TGTGCCAGCAGTTTAGAACGACTAGCAGCCCTTTACGAGCAGTACTTC,CASSLERLAALYEQYF
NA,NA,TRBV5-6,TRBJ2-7,TGTGCCAGCAGCTTGCCCGGAGCCGACTCCTACGAGCAGTACTTC,CASSLPGADSYEQYF
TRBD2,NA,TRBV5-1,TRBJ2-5,TGCGCCAGCAGCCAAGGGACTAGCGGTCAGGGGGAGACCCAGTACTTC,CASSQGTSGQGETQYF
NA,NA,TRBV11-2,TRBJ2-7,TGTGCCAGCAGCTTCGATGCGGGACTTCGTCTTTCCGAGCAGTACTTC,CASSFDAGLRLSEQYF
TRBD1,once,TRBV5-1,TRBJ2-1,TGCGCCAGCAGCCCGGGACAGGGCCTGAACAATGAGCAGTTCTTC,CASSPGQGLNNEQFF
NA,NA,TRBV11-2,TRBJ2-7,TGTGCCAGCAGCTTGTCAGCAGGGGTCTACGAGCAGTACTTC,CASSLSAGVYEQYF
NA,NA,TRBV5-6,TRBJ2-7,TGTGCCAGCAGCGCAAGACAGGCTCCCTCCTACGAGCAGTACTTC,CASSARQAPSYEQYF
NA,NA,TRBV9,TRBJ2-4,TGTGCCAGCAGCGTAGAAGGGGGGGTGATGGACATTCAGTACTTC,CASSVEGGVMDIQYF
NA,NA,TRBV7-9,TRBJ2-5,TGTGCCAGCAGCTTAATAGGAGACACCCAGTACTTC,CASSLIGDTQYF
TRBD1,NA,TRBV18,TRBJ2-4,TGTGCCAGCTCACCTGGCCAGGGTAGGCCTCGGGACAGTCAGTACTTC,CASSPGQGRPRDSQYF
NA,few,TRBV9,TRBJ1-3,TGTGCCAGCAGAAGCGCGAGCTCTGGAAACACCATATATTTT,CASRSASSGNTIYF